The subject of this entry is one TCR beta chain. Germline V gene sequence: CDR1 ENHRY, CDR2 SYGVKD. This CDR3 has 18 amino acids. The V gene lost 2 bases and the J gene lost 5 bases, with 24 bases spanning the gap. This sample is part of a study of blood T cell repertoires in COVID-19. At the level of the study: Some COVID-19 samples were acute and others convalescent; all came from the United States, Italy and Spain. In each case, the material was cDNA or gDNA derived from T cells, B-cell-depleted T cells, or PBMCs.

Authors' methods: For nucleated cells, counts were estimated from reference gene primer amplification. The repertoire was sequenced with immunoSEQ multiplex PCR; TCRdb's copy has only in-frame clones and lacks some. V and J calls and clone size are those listed in that table; D and trimming were worked out from the DNA. The data show around 300,000 clones, 83% seen once. This chain uses TRBV10-3 with TRBJ1-1; the D is unclear. The clonotype comes from a man younger than 40 with active or convalescent COVID-19. Sequenced material: peripheral blood. The CDR3 spells CAISEIVSAGGMGTEAFF. CDR3 in DNA: TGTGCCATCAGTGAGATCGTATCGGCGGGAGGGATGGGGACTGAAGCTTTCTTT.